What follows are 28 T cell receptor beta chains derived from one specimen sequenced in a study of blood T cell repertoires in COVID-19. The data were produced by immunoSEQ multiplex PCR, yet TCRdb's version contains in-frame clones alone and is incomplete. The data show some 82,000 clones, 80% to 90% seen once. The specimen sequenced was peripheral blood. Every receptor here comes from a man older than 75 with active or convalescent COVID-19.

V is TRBV19 and J is TRBJ1-6; D might be TRBD1 (6 bases). The germline gives CDR1 LNHDA, CDR2 SQIVND (reference sequence). This CDR3 has 13 residues. CDR3 bases: TGTGCAGTATCCCAGGGGCTAAATTCACCCCTCCACTTT. Translating it yields CAVSQGLNSPLHF.

The chain joins TRBV4-1 to TRBJ1-6; 8 nucleotides align to TRBD1. The length of the CDR3 is 16 residues. Trimming cost V 4 bases and J 2 bases; bases outside gene matches: 4. CDR1 is MGHRA and CDR2 is YSYEKL in the germline V gene. CDR3 DNA sequence: TGCGCCAGCAGCCGGCTACAGGGGGCCTATAATTCACCCCTCCACTTT. The encoded protein is CASSRLQGAYNSPLHF.

The J gene is TRBJ1-2, the V gene TRBV5-1; no reliable D call. This CDR3 is built from 12 residues. Trimming took 7 bases from V and 8 from J, leaving 15 bases between them. Germline V gives CDR1 SGHRS, CDR2 YFSETQ. The DNA of the CDR3 is TGCGCCAGCGCTCTCGGGGTGGAGGGCTACACCTTC. Protein: CASALGVEGYTF.

The chain is built from TRBV7-3 and TRBJ2-3; 9 bases match TRBD2. Germline trimming cut 5 bases from V and 6 bases from J; bases unmatched to any gene: 9. The CDR3 runs to 15 residues. Germline V gene data show CDR1 as SGHTA and CDR2 as FQGTGA. CDR3 in amino acids: CASSPRGGAGDTQYF. CDR3 nucleotide sequence: TGTGCCAGCAGCCCCCGCGGGGGGGCCGGTGATACGCAGTATTTT.

The chain employs TRBV27 and TRBJ2-3; the match to TRBD2 covers 8 bases. Germline CDR1 reads MNHEY; CDR2 reads SMNVEV (reference sequence). J gave up 4 bases and V 10 bases, and 16 bases lay outside the gene matches. The CDR3 covers 16 residues. Written as DNA, the CDR3 is TGTGCCACAACTAGCGGAGTTATTCTCTTTTCAGATACGCAGTATTTT. The encoded protein is CATTSGVILFSDTQYF.

The V gene is TRBV4-1, the J gene TRBJ2-7; D not resolved. CDR3 length: 13 amino acids. The V gene's germline CDR1 is MGHRA and CDR2 YSYEKL. V lost 4 bases to trimming and J lost 3 bases, with 10 bases between them. The CDR3 DNA sequence: TGCGCCAGCAGCCCCCAAGCCCACTACGAGCAGTACTTC. This codes for CASSPQAHYEQYF.

This sequence joins TRBV14 and TRBJ1-3, with 7 positions matching TRBD1. The germline V gene has CDR1 SGHDN and CDR2 FVKESK. CDR3 length: 14 amino acids. V shed 5 bases and J 2 bases; nucleotides not matched to a gene: 3. As DNA, the CDR3 is TGTGCCAGCAGCTACAGGGGTGCTGGAAACACCATATATTTT. Protein: CASSYRGAGNTIYF. The full variable domain, rest sourced from reference TRBV14 and TRBJ1-3, is EAGVTQFPSHSVIEKGQTVTLRCDPISGHDNLYWYRRVMGKEIKFLLHFVKESKQDESGMPNNRFLAERTGGTYSTLKVQPAELEDSGVYFCASSYRGAGNTIYFGEGSWLTVV.

This chain connects TRBV5-1 to TRBJ2-5; weak D call: TRBD2 (5 bases). The CDR3 contains 13 residues. CDR1 SGHRS and CDR2 YFSETQ come from the germline V gene. V was clipped by 4 bases and J by 2 bases, with 9 bases between them. The CDR3 here is CASSPGNQETQYF. The CDR3 DNA reads as TGCGCCAGCAGCCCCGGGAATCAAGAGACCCAGTACTTC.

J is TRBJ1-2 and V is TRBV5-1, with 9 bases matching TRBD1. Germline-derived CDR1 and CDR2 are SGHRS and YFSETQ. V lost 2 bases and J lost 6; bases outside the gene matches: 17. The CDR3 sequence is 18 residues long. CDR3 in amino acids: CASSLNPRPGQGIHGYTF. CDR3 DNA sequence: TGCGCCAGCAGCTTAAACCCGCGACCGGGACAGGGTATCCATGGCTACACCTTC.

This chain uses TRBV5-8 with TRBJ1-5, with a weak D call TRBD1 (6 bases). Germline V CDR1 and CDR2: SGHTS, YDEGEE. There are 14 residues in the CDR3. Trimming took off 4 bases at V and 9 bases at J, with 17 bases between the two ends. Here the CDR3 DNA reads TGTGCCAGCAGCCGGGCACAGGGTTTTCGGCCCCAGCATTTT. Encoded protein: CASSRAQGFRPQHF.

The chain uses TRBV4-1 and TRBJ2-1; 11 nucleotides agree with TRBD2. Germline V gene data show CDR1 as MGHRA and CDR2 as YSYEKL. The CDR3 runs to 15 residues. Unmatched junction bases numbered 5, after V lost 7 bases and J lost 3 bases. The CDR3 is CASNLAGGYYNEQFF. The CDR3 coding sequence is TGCGCCAGCAATCTAGCGGGGGGTTACTACAATGAGCAGTTCTTC.

This clone was found once. The V and J genes are TRBV10-3 and TRBJ2-7; 7 bases agree with TRBD1. This CDR3 region has 15 residues. V was clipped by 5 bases and J by 3 bases; unmatched bases: 10. The germline V gene encodes CDR1 ENHRY and CDR2 SYGVKD. The CDR3 loop reads CAISSPGQRLYEQYF. CDR3 bases: TGTGCCATCAGTTCACCGGGACAGCGACTCTACGAGCAGTACTTC.

This rearrangement joins TRBV19 to TRBJ1-3; D remains unclear. V lost 7 bases, J lost 1 base, and 14 bases lay in between. Per the germline V gene, CDR1 is LNHDA and CDR2 is SQIVND (reference sequence). CDR3 length: 15 residues. The CDR3 sequence is CASKTNGLSGNTIYF. The CDR3 nucleotides are TGTGCCAGTAAGACTAATGGCCTGTCTGGAAACACCATATATTTT.

V usage is TRBV5-1 and J usage is TRBJ1-4, with no clear D. CDR3 length: 14 residues. The V gene lost 2 bases and the J gene lost 8 bases, with 13 bases spanning the gap. The V gene's germline CDR1 is SGHRS and CDR2 YFSETQ. This CDR3 reads CASSLTVSGEKLFF. DNA for the CDR3: TGCGCCAGCAGCTTAACGGTTTCGGGGGAAAAACTGTTTTTT.

The CDR3 here is CASSVLAGTSTDTQYF. The DNA of the CDR3 is TGTGCCAGCAGCGTGCTAGCGGGGACCAGCACAGATACGCAGTATTTT. This chain links TRBV9 with TRBJ2-3, with 9 bases lining up with TRBD2. The CDR3 covers 16 residues. Germline V lookup: CDR1 SGDLS, CDR2 YYNGEE. Trimming took 2 bases from V and 0 from J; bases not matched to a gene: 4.

The V call is TRBV19, the J call TRBJ1-4; D perhaps matches TRBD1 (6 bases). This CDR3 spans 16 amino acids. Deletions cut 6 bases from V and 8 bases from J, with 22 bases between. Germline CDR1 is LNHDA and CDR2 is SQIVND (reference sequence). The CDR3 DNA follows: TGTGCCAGTAGCCCAGATTCCGGGACACTAAGAGAAAAACTGTTTTTT. It translates to CASSPDSGTLREKLFF.

There are a few counts of this clone. This chain links TRBV28 with TRBJ2-3, with TRBD1 matching 10 bases. Unmatched junction bases numbered 8, after V lost 5 bases and J lost 3 bases. Germline V gene sequence: CDR1 MDHEN, CDR2 SYDVKM. The CDR3 contains 16 residues. This CDR3 reads CASSTPGQGTTDTQYF. The CDR3, as DNA: TGTGCCAGCAGTACACCGGGACAGGGGACAACAGATACGCAGTATTTT. The full variable domain, its missing parts supplied by reference TRBV28 and TRBJ2-3, is DVKVTQSSRYLVKRTGEKVFLECVQDMDHENMFWYRQDPGLGLRLIYFSYDVKMKEKGDIPEGYSVSREKKERFSLILESASTNQTSMYLCASSTPGQGTTDTQYFGPGTRLTVL.

The chain links TRBV3-1 (or the pseudogene TRBV3-2) to TRBJ1-2; D remains ambiguous. The CDR3 sequence is 14 residues long. Looked up from germline, CDR1 is LGHDT and CDR2 is YNNKEL (reference sequence). Trimming removed 1 base from V and 0 bases from J, with 6 bases in between. CDR3 amino acids: CASSQASANYGYTF. The CDR3 DNA reads as TGTGCCAGCAGCCAAGCGTCGGCTAACTATGGCTACACCTTC.

The J gene is TRBJ1-2, the V gene TRBV2; D might be TRBD1 (6 bases). The CDR3 loop spans 11 amino acids. Germline V gives CDR1 SNHLY, CDR2 FYNNEI. V gave up 9 bases and J gave up 6 bases, with 11 bases separating them. DNA for the CDR3: TGTGCCAGTCAGGGGTTGGATGGCTACACCTTC. It translates to CASQGLDGYTF.

This clone was picked up one time. The DNA for the CDR3 is TGTGCCTGGAGGGACAGGGGGGCGGGTAGCAATCAGCCCCAGCATTTT. Translating it yields CAWRDRGAGSNQPQHF. The chain has TRBV30 and TRBJ1-5, with 10 bases lining up with TRBD1. Germline CDR1 and CDR2: GTSNPN and SVGIG (reference sequence). The CDR3 loop spans 16 amino acids. The junction had 5 bases not matched to a gene; V was cut back by 3 bases and J by 0 bases.

The chain carries TRBV5-8 and TRBJ2-5, with TRBD2 matching over 14 bases. The CDR3 length is 16 residues. Losses at the gene ends were 4 bases for V and 3 bases for J; bases not matched to a gene: 5. Germline CDR1 reads SGHTS; CDR2 reads YDEGEE. Written as DNA, the CDR3 is TGTGCCAGCAGCCCAATGGGACTAGCGGGAGAAGAGACCCAGTACTTC. It encodes CASSPMGLAGEETQYF.

The chain employs TRBV15 and TRBJ2-2; no firm D call. V shed 1 base and J shed 5 bases, with 11 bases lying between them. This CDR3 comprises 15 residues. Germline values: CDR1 LNHNV, CDR2 YYDKDF (reference sequence). The CDR3 spells CATSRGPLRTGELFF. The DNA of the CDR3 is TGTGCCACCAGCAGAGGGCCACTCAGGACCGGGGAGCTGTTTTTT.

This clone has just a few counts. The chain combines TRBV4-2 with TRBJ2-7; possible D gene TRBD2, 7 bases. Germline V gives CDR1 LGHNA, CDR2 YNFKEQ. V gave up 0 bases and J gave up 3 bases, with 12 bases separating them. This CDR3 contains 15 residues. The CDR3 spells CASSQDGGGRYEQYF. CDR3 in DNA: TGTGCCAGCAGCCAAGATGGCGGGGGCCGCTACGAGCAGTACTTC.

J is TRBJ2-6 and V is TRBV29-1; D uncertain. Germline values: CDR1 SQVTM, CDR2 ANQGSEA. Trimming took 6 bases from V and 0 from J, leaving 9 bases between them. The CDR3 is made up of 14 amino acids. Written as DNA, the CDR3 is TGCAGCGTGGAGCAGTCCTCTGGGGCCAACGTCCTGACTTTC. It is translated as CSVEQSSGANVLTF. Full variable domain (outside the CDR3, taken from reference TRBV29-1 and TRBJ2-6): SAVISQKPSRDICQRGTSLTIQCQVDSQVTMMFWYRQQPGQSLTLIATANQGSEATYESGFVIDKFPISRPNLTFSTLTVSNMSPEDSSIYLCSVEQSSGANVLTFGAGSRLTVL.

This chain connects TRBV7-9 to TRBJ1-5, with 8 bases matching TRBD1. The CDR3 runs to 13 residues. Germline CDR1 SEHNR, CDR2 FQNEAQ (reference sequence). The V segment lost 5 bases and the J segment 5 bases; nucleotides outside the gene matches: 2. The CDR3 reads CASSPGGDQPQHF. CDR3 sequence (DNA): TGTGCCAGCAGCCCAGGGGGCGATCAGCCCCAGCATTTT.

The genes are TRBV28 and TRBJ1-6; weak D call: TRBD1 (5 bases). The ends were cut back, 3 bases at V and 7 bases at J, with 13 bases in the middle. The CDR3 has 15 residues. From germline, CDR1 is MDHEN and CDR2 SYDVKM. The DNA of the CDR3 is TGTGCCAGCAGTTTCGGAGACAGATCGAATTCACCCCTCCACTTT. This sequence encodes CASSFGDRSNSPLHF.

This chain joins TRBV6-5 and TRBJ1-5; no reliable D call. Per the germline V gene, CDR1 is MNHEY and CDR2 is SVGAGI. V shed 2 bases and J shed 4 bases, with 6 bases lying between them. The CDR3 extends over 13 amino acids. For the CDR3, the DNA is TGTGCCAGCAGTTACGGGCAAAATCAGCCCCAGCATTTT. Translating it yields CASSYGQNQPQHF.

The chain links TRBV28 to TRBJ2-2; 8 positions agree with TRBD1. The CDR3 spans 16 residues. The ends lost 6 bases at V and 1 base at J; junction bases unmatched: 7. Per germline, CDR1 MDHEN and CDR2 SYDVKM. As DNA, the CDR3 is TGTGCCAGCAGAACGGACAGGGCGGAGAACACCGGGGAGCTGTTTTTT. Amino acids: CASRTDRAENTGELFF.